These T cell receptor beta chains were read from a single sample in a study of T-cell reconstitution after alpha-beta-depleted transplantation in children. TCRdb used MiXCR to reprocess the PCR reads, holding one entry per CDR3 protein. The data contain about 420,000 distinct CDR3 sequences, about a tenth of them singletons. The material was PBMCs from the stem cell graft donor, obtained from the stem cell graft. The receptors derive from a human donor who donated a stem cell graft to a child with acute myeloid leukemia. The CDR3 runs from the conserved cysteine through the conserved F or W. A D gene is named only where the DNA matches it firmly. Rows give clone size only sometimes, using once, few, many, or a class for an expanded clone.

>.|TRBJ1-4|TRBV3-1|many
TGTGCCAGCAGCCAAAATGGTGGACCTAATGAAAAACTGTTTTTT
CASSQNGGPNEKLFF
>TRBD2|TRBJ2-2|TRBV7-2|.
TGTGCCAGCAGCTTGGGACTAGCGACGAACACCGGGGAGCTGTTTTTT
CASSLGLATNTGELFF
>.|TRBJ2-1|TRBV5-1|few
TGCGCCAGCAGCCCGGCCAGGGCAGAGCAGTTCTTC
CASSPARAEQFF
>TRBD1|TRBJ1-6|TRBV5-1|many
TGTGCCAGCAGCTTAGGGACAGGGGGCTCACCCCTCCACTTT
CASSLGTGGSPLHF
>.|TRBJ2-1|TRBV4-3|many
TGCGCCAGCAGCCCGGGGGGCGGGAGCTCCTACAATGAGCAGTTCTTC
CASSPGGGSSYNEQFF
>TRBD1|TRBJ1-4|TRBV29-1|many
TGCAGCGCCCGAGGGGGACAGGGGCAAGGGGATGAAAAACTGTTTTTT
CSARGGQGQGDEKLFF
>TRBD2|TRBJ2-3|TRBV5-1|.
TGCGCCAGCAGCCCTGGAGCGGGGGCTTCCGCAGATACGCAGTATTTT
CASSPGAGASADTQYF
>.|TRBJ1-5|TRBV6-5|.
TGTGCCAGCAGTTACTCCGGACCGCGGAGCAATCAGCCCCAGCATTTT
CASSYSGPRSNQPQHF
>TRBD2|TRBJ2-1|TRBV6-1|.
TGTGCCAGCAGCACAAGGACTAGCGGGAGGGCCGGCCTTACTGAGCAGTTCTTC
CASSTRTSGRAGLTEQFF
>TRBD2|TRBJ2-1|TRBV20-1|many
TGCAGTGCTAGCGGAGGGACTAGCGGGATGTTCGATGAGCAGTTCTTC
CSASGGTSGMFDEQFF
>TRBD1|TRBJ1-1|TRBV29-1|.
TGCAGCGTCAGACAGGGGGCGAGAGGAGCTTTCTTT
CSVRQGARGAFF
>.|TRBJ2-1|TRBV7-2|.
TGTGCCAGCAGTTCAGGGGGGAAACTACACAATGAGCAGTTCTTC
CASSSGGKLHNEQFF
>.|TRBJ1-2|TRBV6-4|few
TGTGCCAGCAGTGACGGTGGGGGCTACACCTTC
CASSDGGGYTF
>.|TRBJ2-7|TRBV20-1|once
TGCAGTGCCCGTCGCCGGGACTACGAGCAGTACTTC
CSARRRDYEQYF
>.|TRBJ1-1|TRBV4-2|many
TGTGCCAGCAGCCAAGATCGGAGAAGGGCCAATGAAGCTTTCTTT
CASSQDRRRANEAFF
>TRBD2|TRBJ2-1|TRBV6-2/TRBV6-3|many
TGTGCCAGCAGCCACCCGGCCAGCGGGAGGACCTACAATGAGCAGTTCTTC
CASSHPASGRTYNEQFF
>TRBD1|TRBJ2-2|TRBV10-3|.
TGTGCCATCAGTGTGAAGGGACAGGGGGCGGGAAACACCGGGGAGCTGTTTTTT
CAISVKGQGAGNTGELFF
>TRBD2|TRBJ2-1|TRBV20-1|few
TGCAGTGCGTACCTTCCGGGACTAGCTGGCAATGAGCAGTTCTTC
CSAYLPGLAGNEQFF
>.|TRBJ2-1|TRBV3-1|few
TGTGCCAGCAGCCAGTACCAGACATGGCAGTTCTTC
CASSQYQTWQFF
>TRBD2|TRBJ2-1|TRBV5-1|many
TGCGCCAGCAGTTGGACTAGCGGGACGCACAATGAGCAGTTCTTC
CASSWTSGTHNEQFF
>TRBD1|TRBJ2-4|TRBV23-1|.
TGCGCCAGCAGTCCCCTCGACAGGGAACGGGAAAACATTCAGTACTTC
CASSPLDRERENIQYF
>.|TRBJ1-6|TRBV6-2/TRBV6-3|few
TGTGCCAGCACCGCCACGGATCCGGGGGGGAATTCACCCCTCCACTTT
CASTATDPGGNSPLHF
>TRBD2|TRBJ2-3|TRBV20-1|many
TGCAGTGCTTGGATCCGACTAGCGGGCACAGATACGCAGTATTTT
CSAWIRLAGTDTQYF
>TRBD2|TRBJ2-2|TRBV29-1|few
TGCAGCGCCAGGCTAGCGGGAGGGCCCAACGGGGAGCTGTTTTTT
CSARLAGGPNGELFF
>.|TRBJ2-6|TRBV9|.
TGTGCCAGCAGCGTAGGCCGCTCTGGGGCCAACGTCCTGACTTTC
CASSVGRSGANVLTF
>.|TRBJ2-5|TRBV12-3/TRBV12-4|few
TGTGCCAGCAGTTCCCAGGGGGGCCTGGAGACCCAGTACTTC
CASSSQGGLETQYF
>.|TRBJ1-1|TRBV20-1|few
TGCAGTGCCCAAGACGGGGGGGCGAGGCGGAACACTGAAGCTTTCTTT
CSAQDGGARRNTEAFF
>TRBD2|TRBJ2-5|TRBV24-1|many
TGTGCCACCAGTGATGGACTAGCGGGAGGCTCAGAGACCCAGTACTTC
CATSDGLAGGSETQYF
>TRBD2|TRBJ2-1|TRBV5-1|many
TGCGCCAGCAGCCCTAGCGGGGACTCCTACAATGAGCAGTTCTTC
CASSPSGDSYNEQFF
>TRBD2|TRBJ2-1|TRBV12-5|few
TGTGCTAGTGAGATCTTTAGCGGGAGGGCGGGGAATGAGCAGTTCTTC
CASEIFSGRAGNEQFF
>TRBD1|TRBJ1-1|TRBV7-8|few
TGTGCCAGCAGCTTAGCAGGGGGCTGGGGTGAAGCTTTCTTT
CASSLAGGWGEAFF
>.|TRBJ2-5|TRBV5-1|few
TGCGCCAGCGCCCGGAACGGGGGGACACTGAGGGAGACCCAGTACTTC
CASARNGGTLRETQYF
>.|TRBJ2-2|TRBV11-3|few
TGTGCCAGCAGCTTAAGGATGGGGGCCGGGGAGCTGTTTTTT
CASSLRMGAGELFF
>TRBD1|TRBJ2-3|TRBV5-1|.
TGCGCCAGCAGCGAGGGGACAGGGGTTACTAGCACAGATACGCAGTATTTT
CASSEGTGVTSTDTQYF
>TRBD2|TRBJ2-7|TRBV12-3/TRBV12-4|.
TGTGCCAGCAGTTTATCTACTAGCGTGATCGGTTCAGGGGAGCAGTACTTC
CASSLSTSVIGSGEQYF
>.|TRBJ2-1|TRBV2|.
TGTGCCAGCAGTGAAATGGGGGGGCCCTATGGTGAGCAGTTCTTC
CASSEMGGPYGEQFF
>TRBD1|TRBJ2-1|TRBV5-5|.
TGTGCCAGCAGAACCGGGACAGAGGGTAATGAGCAGTTCTTC
CASRTGTEGNEQFF
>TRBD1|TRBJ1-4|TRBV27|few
TGTGCCAGCAGCATTGCCGCGACAGGGGATTATTACGGAAAACTGTTTTTT
CASSIAATGDYYGKLFF
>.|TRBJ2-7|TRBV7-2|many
TGTGCCAGCAGCTTATCTTTTCTAGCGCAGTCCTACGAGCAGTACTTC
CASSLSFLAQSYEQYF
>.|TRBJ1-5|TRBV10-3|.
TGTGCCATCAGTGACCCTCCGGGGGCATCCGCGGGCAATCAGCCCCAGCATTTT
CAISDPPGASAGNQPQHF
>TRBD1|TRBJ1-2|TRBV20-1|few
TGCAGTGCTGCGACAGGGGAGGCTGGCTACACCTTC
CSAATGEAGYTF
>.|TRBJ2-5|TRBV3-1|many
TGTGCCAGCAGCCAAGTTGGGGCAGAGACCCAGTACTTC
CASSQVGAETQYF
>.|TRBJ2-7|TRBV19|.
TGTGCCAGTAGTTCCGACCCAGCCGGGGAGCAGTACTTC
CASSSDPAGEQYF
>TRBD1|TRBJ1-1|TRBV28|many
TGTGCCAGCAGTTTCGCAGGGGGACCGAACACTGAAGCTTTCTTT
CASSFAGGPNTEAFF
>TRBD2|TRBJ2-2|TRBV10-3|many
TGTGCCATCAGTGTGGGGACCCTGCGGGGGGCGCATACCGGGGAGCTGTTTTTT
CAISVGTLRGAHTGELFF
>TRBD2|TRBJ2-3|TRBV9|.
TGTGCCAGCAGCGCCAGGACTAGCGGGATTAGCACAGATACGCAGTATTTT
CASSARTSGISTDTQYF
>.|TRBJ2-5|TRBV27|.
TGTGCCAGCAGTTCTTACCAAATGCAAGAGACCCAGTACTTC
CASSSYQMQETQYF
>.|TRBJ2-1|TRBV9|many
TGTGCCAGCAGCGTAGGGTGGGGGGCGCAGAATGAGCAGTTCTTC
CASSVGWGAQNEQFF
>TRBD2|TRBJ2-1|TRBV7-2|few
TGTGCCAGCAGCCGACTAGCGGGGGCCGTTTCGGAGCAGTTCTTC
CASSRLAGAVSEQFF
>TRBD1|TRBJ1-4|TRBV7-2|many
TGTGCCAGCAGCCTGGACAGGGCCAATGAAAAACTGTTTTTT
CASSLDRANEKLFF
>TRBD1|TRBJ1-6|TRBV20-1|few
TGCAGTGCTACCGGGACAGGGGGATTTAGCTCCTATAATTCACCCCTCCACTTT
CSATGTGGFSSYNSPLHF
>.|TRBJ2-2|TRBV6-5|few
TGTGCCAGCAGTCACTACGGTACGACCGGGGAGCTGTTTTTT
CASSHYGTTGELFF
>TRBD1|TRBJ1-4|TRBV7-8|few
TGTGCCAGCAGCTTAGGGGGACAGGGGATATTACGGAGAGAAAAACTGTTTTTT
CASSLGGQGILRREKLFF
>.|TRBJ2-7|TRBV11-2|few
TGTGCCAGCAGCTCGCTCTATAGGGTCTACGAGCAGTACTTC
CASSSLYRVYEQYF
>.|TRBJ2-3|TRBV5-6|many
TGTGCCAGCAGCTTGTCAGGGTGGTACGATACGCAGTATTTT
CASSLSGWYDTQYF